This T cell receptor (beta chain) was sequenced for a study of blood T cell repertoires in COVID-19 (TCRdb year 2020). Looking at the study overall: Collaborator samples came from the United States, Italy and Spain and covered acute and convalescent phases of COVID-19. The sample metadata nearly always contained a de-identified subject ID, COVID-19 status, age in years and sex. A freely available public database, intended as a resource for researchers studying the immune response to SARS-CoV-2, is where the repertoires were released. The material from the prospective study consisted of cDNA or gDNA derived from T cells, B-cell-depleted T cells, or PBMCs. HLA class I and class II types, where available, came from metadata supplied by the sample provider rather than from assay-based typing. Subjects who had been exposed to COVID-19, were actively infected with it, or had recovered from it provided the deeply sampled blood TCRbeta repertoires that made up the dataset. Samples came from the ongoing ImmuneRACE study (first 160 participants) plus 1,254 subjects from 6 global collaborators.

The immunoSEQ Assay, a bias-controlled multiplex PCR, was used to amplify TCRbeta CDR3 regions from genomic DNA. The authors' analysis ran thus. The number of nucleated cells in each sample was estimated from the amplification of reference gene primers within the assay. To quantify the absolute abundance of each unique TCRbeta CDR3 rearrangement, sequence reads were collapsed and filtered. For each sample, productive Simpson clonality was calculated by taking the square root of Simpson's diversity index across productive rearrangements. Held by TCRdb, this immuneACCESS table contains in-frame sequences only and omits some clones. Under half of the omission traces to an unresolved V gene where checked; the cause of the rest is unknown. V, J and clone size were drawn from that table, and D and trimming were deduced from the DNA. Counted in this sample were about 150,000 clones; 75% to 80% of them appeared once. The ten largest clones capture around 1.5% of the sample.

Overall study outcomes, separate from this receptor: The quantity of clinical and demographic metadata differed by source and by participant and was supplied without curation.

Points on this clone: There is no known antigen for this receptor. Base quality data are lacking; no much larger clone is found one base away.

The V and J ends are trimmed by 5 bases and 10 bases, leaving 14 bases between them. The CDR3 sequence holds 12 residues, the cysteine and phenylalanine included. Here the CDR3 DNA is all that survives: 36 bases in frame from base 1. CDR1 is given as MDHEN and CDR2 as SYDVKM, both from the germline V gene. Whole blood was collected in K2EDTA tubes by collaborating institutions according to the institutions' own protocols. For TCRbeta analysis, collaborators shipped samples in one of three forms: frozen whole blood, isolated PBMCs, or DNA extracted from either of those sample types. This sequence was found in a man of 80 years or more with acute or convalescent COVID-19. The rearrangement joined TRBV28 to TRBJ1-1, with no confident D gene call. The specimen was peripheral blood. In nucleotide form, the sequence is TGTGCCAGCAGTCTCCCCAGGAGGAGAGCTTTCTTT. It codes for CASSLPRRRAFF.